This TCR beta chain was documented in a study of regulatory T cells in long-lasting Graves disease (dated by TCRdb to about 2021). Study-wide context: Antithyroid drugs had been taken for less than 3 months by newly diagnosed Graves' disease patients. A total of 33 samples underwent TCR sequencing, from some 13 patients with persistent Graves' disease and approximately 20 patients with newly diagnosed Graves' disease. The study took place in China and was registered as a clinical trial. Peripheral blood TCR sequencing and RNA sequencing compared persistent Graves' disease patients with newly diagnosed Graves' disease patients.

Beyond this particular receptor, the publication reports: Preferential use of TRBV28, TRBJ1-2 and TRBJ2-5 was observed in persistent disease, whereas TRBV20-1 and TRBJ2-1 were favored in newly diagnosed disease. A larger number of public clonotypes was shared among persistent patients (fewer than 3,000) than among newly diagnosed patients (around 880). Only peripheral blood was studied, because thyroid tissue, the primary lesion, was inaccessible. Only the TCR beta chain was sequenced and analyzed. The small sample size was acknowledged by the authors as a limitation that may reduce accuracy. Compared with newly diagnosed patients, persistent Graves' disease patients had lower TCR Shannon entropy and fewer highly expanded clones, which suggests clonal expansion.

Turning to this clonotype: Its antigen has not been determined. There are no base qualities to consult, and no much larger clone falls within one base.

Library generation was performed with multiplex PCR. The sequencer listed for this sample is Illumina HiSeq 4000. To build TCR beta libraries, CDR3 regions were amplified by Arm-PCR using iRepertoire HTBI primers. Before sequencing, the PCR products went through gel purification. The paper's processing steps were these. Gene usage analysis of CDR3 amino acid clonotypes used the 62 TRBV and approximately 13 TRBJ segments found across samples. Filtered high-quality paired reads were merged into contigs using COPE and FqMerger. BLAST was used to align contigs to IMGT TRBV, TRBD and TRBJ reference genes, with CDR3 defined following IMGT. Clonotypes above 0.1% frequency were classified as highly expanded clones. Repertoire diversity was measured by Shannon entropy, and V-J evenness by the Gini coefficient. A clonotype was considered public if more than one individual shared it. Clones were called with MiXCR by TCRdb after fastp trimmed the public reads at Q25, and only in-frame beta chains were retained. Identical CDR3 proteins give one entry, which carries the most common genes and DNA. None of the V and J calls come from the authors' own analysis; TCRdb made them. The sample table lists around 400,000 distinct CDR3 sequences, 15% to 17% of them with a count of one. The top ten clonotypes cover 22% of the sample.

The CDR3 starts with the cysteine, ends with the phenylalanine, and has 15 residues. Only the CDR3 portion is preserved as DNA: 45 bases, with reading frame beginning at the first base. V ends up 3 bases short and J 12 bases short, with an unmatched junction base count of 17. CDR1 and CDR2 were assigned from the germline V gene (reference sequence) as GTSNPN and SVGIG. The time point tag for this specimen amounts to: newly diagnosed GD, antithyroid drugs for less than 3 months. For both TCR sequencing and RNA sequencing, RNA was extracted from PBMCs using TRIzol. The diagnosis of Graves' disease was made according to American Thyroid Association guidelines. Recruitment of patients was carried out at an endocrinology department in Xi'an, China. From each patient, approximately 9 milliliters of peripheral blood was collected into an EDTA anticoagulant tube. PBMCs were isolated by Ficoll Paque Plus density gradient separation without further T cell sorting. An Agilent 2100 Bioanalyzer and agarose gel were used to assess RNA quality, and a NanoDrop 2000 was used to measure RNA concentration.

The sequence was collected from a female donor with Graves disease. The rearranged segments are TRBV30 and TRBJ2-7; TRBD2 matches 10 bases in the middle. The sample in question was peripheral blood mononuclear cells (PBMCs), obtained at new diagnosis, from a patient treated with antithyroid drugs. The CDR3 protein sequence reads: CAWREPSGGPTTAYF. The nucleotide sequence reads TGTGCCTGGAGAGAACCTAGCGGGGGACCCACTACGGCGTACTTC.